These 11 T cell receptor beta chains were all obtained from the same sample, sequenced in a study of blood T cell repertoires in COVID-19. This table comes from immunoSEQ multiplex PCR, and its TCRdb copy is limited to in-frame clones, with some not included. Altogether roughly 120,000 clones are present, about nine tenths being singletons, with the ten largest covering 25% to 30%. What was sequenced was peripheral blood. The receptors were sampled from a woman between 65 and 79 years old with acute or convalescent COVID-19.

The chain joins TRBV9 to TRBJ1-5; no clear D gene. CDR1 SGDLS and CDR2 YYNGEE come from the germline V gene. This CDR3 spans 15 amino acids. Trimming cost V 0 bases and J 5 bases, with 12 bases left between them. CDR3 in DNA: TGTGCCAGCAGCGTAGGAGGAGGGAGGGATCAGCCCCAGCATTTT. Translating it yields CASSVGGGRDQPQHF.

This chain links TRBV19 with TRBJ2-7; the D gene is possibly TRBD2 (5 bases). V was pared by 4 bases and J by 1 base, with 14 bases between. Germline-derived CDR1 and CDR2 are LNHDA and SQIVND (reference sequence). This CDR3 has 15 amino acids. CDR3 in amino acids: CASSSNGVVSYEQYF. The CDR3 bases are TGTGCCAGTAGTAGCAACGGGGTCGTGTCCTACGAGCAGTACTTC.

In its sample, this clone was seen a few times. The chain combines TRBV11-3 with TRBJ1-4; 11 nucleotides align to TRBD1. Germline V gives CDR1 SGHNT, CDR2 YENEEA. Unmatched junction bases numbered 3, after V lost 5 bases and J lost 4 bases. This CDR3 has 15 amino acids. CDR3 amino acids: CASSGGQGGNEKLFF. The CDR3 nucleotides are TGTGCCAGCAGCGGGGGACAGGGGGGTAATGAAAAACTGTTTTTT.

Points on this clone: Other DNA sequences in this sample translate to the same CDR3. The chain employs TRBV30 and TRBJ2-5; no clear D gene. This CDR3 region has 11 residues. The ends were cut back, 0 bases at V and 6 bases at J, with 5 bases in the middle. Per germline, CDR1 GTSNPN and CDR2 SVGIG (reference sequence). CDR3 protein: CAWSVLKTQYF. The DNA for the CDR3 is TGTGCCTGGAGTGTCCTTAAGACCCAGTACTTC.

The rearrangement links TRBV18 to TRBJ1-2; no reliable D call. V lost 3 bases, J lost 0 bases, and 11 bases lay in between. In germline, CDR1 is KGHSH, CDR2 LQKENI. This CDR3 has 15 residues. CDR3 amino acids: CASSPVEDPNYGYTF. CDR3 DNA sequence: TGTGCCAGCTCACCGGTGGAGGATCCTAACTATGGCTACACCTTC.

To note about this clone: The sample contains more than one DNA sequence encoding this CDR3. The chain combines TRBV19 with TRBJ1-5; no definite D call. The CDR3 has 15 amino acids. Trimming removed 1 base from V and 1 base from J, with 8 bases in between. The germline V gene has CDR1 LNHDA and CDR2 SQIVND (reference sequence). The CDR3 loop is CASSIGRASNQPQHF. The CDR3 nucleotides read TGTGCCAGTAGTATAGGGAGGGCGAGCAATCAGCCCCAGCATTTT.

This clone showed up just a few times. The chain couples TRBV6-5 to TRBJ1-6; no reliable D call. The CDR3 runs to 14 residues. Deletions cut 3 bases from V and 10 bases from J, with 13 bases between. Germline-derived CDR1 and CDR2 are MNHEY and SVGAGI. CDR3 region: CASSYSGNKSPLHF. The CDR3 region has the DNA TGTGCCAGCAGTTATTCAGGAAACAAGTCACCCCTCCACTTT.

The chain employs TRBV4-1 and TRBJ1-2, with a possible D match to TRBD1 (6 bases). This CDR3 has 14 residues. From germline, CDR1 is MGHRA and CDR2 YSYEKL. V was clipped by 3 bases and J by 2 bases, with 10 bases between them. DNA of the CDR3: TGCGCCAGCAGCCAGAGGACAGCGAACTATGGCTACACCTTC. It is translated as CASSQRTANYGYTF.

The rearrangement uses TRBV2 and TRBJ1-4; 8 bases line up with TRBD1. Trimming removed 2 bases from V and 8 bases from J; junction bases left unmatched: 7. This CDR3 has 15 residues. CDR1 SNHLY and CDR2 FYNNEI come from the germline V gene. CDR3 bases: TGTGCCAGCAGTGAATCCGGACAGGGTGAGGAAAAACTGTTTTTT. Residues: CASSESGQGEEKLFF. The whole variable domain, filled in from reference TRBV2 and TRBJ1-4, reads EPEVTQTPSHQVTQMGQEVILRCVPISNHLYFYWYRQILGQKVEFLVSFYNNEISEKSEIFDDQFSVERPDGSNFTLKIRSTKLEDSAMYFCASSESGQGEEKLFFGSGTQLSVL.

This clone was seen ten or more times. V usage is TRBV28 and J usage is TRBJ1-2, with 12 bases that match TRBD1. Germline values: CDR1 MDHEN, CDR2 SYDVKM. J gave up 7 bases and V 2 bases, and 5 bases lay outside the gene matches. This CDR3 has 15 residues. The CDR3 coding sequence is TGTGCCAGCAGTTTAAGGGGGACAGGGGGCGCTGGCTACACCTTC. Its protein product is CASSLRGTGGAGYTF.

The chain employs TRBV3-1 (or the pseudogene TRBV3-2) and TRBJ2-3; D unresolved. CDR3 length: 13 amino acids. The germline gives CDR1 LGHDT, CDR2 YNNKEL (reference sequence). V was pared by 4 bases and J by 7 bases, with 12 bases between. As DNA, the CDR3 is TGTGCCAGCAGCCTCGGGTTAGCAAATACGCAGTATTTT. This encodes CASSLGLANTQYF.